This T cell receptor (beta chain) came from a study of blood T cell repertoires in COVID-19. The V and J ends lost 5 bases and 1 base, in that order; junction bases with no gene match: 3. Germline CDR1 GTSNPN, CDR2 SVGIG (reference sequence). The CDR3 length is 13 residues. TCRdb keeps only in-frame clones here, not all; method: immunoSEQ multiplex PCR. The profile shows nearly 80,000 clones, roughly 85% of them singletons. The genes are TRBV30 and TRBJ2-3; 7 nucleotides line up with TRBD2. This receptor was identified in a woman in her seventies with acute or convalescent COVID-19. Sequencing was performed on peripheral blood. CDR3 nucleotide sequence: TGTGCCTGGTCTAGCGGCCGCACAGATACGCAGTATTTT. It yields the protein CAWSSGRTDTQYF.